The rows below give T cell receptor beta chains drawn from one sample of a study of cytomegalovirus exposure and HLA in healthy donors. Profiled with immunoSEQ multiplex PCR; TCRdb holds only in-frame clones, not every one. This sample has some 160,000 clones, with approximately 80% found just once. The sample was PBMCs. The receptor source for this set is a woman in her forties or fifties in good health and CMV-seronegative. Each CDR3 is given without its conserved first and last residue.

V gene: TRBV11-2
J gene: TRBJ1-6
CDR3 protein: ASSSRTGGRSPLH

V gene: TRBV19
J gene: TRBJ1-5
CDR3 protein: ASSIMYSNQPQH

V gene: TRBV7-2
J gene: TRBJ2-3
CDR3 protein: ASSLLLAGGDTQY

V gene: TRBV7-9
J gene: TRBJ1-3
CDR3 protein: ASSPLQGKSGNTIY

V gene: TRBV19
J gene: TRBJ1-2
CDR3 protein: ASSTGTGTNYGYT

V gene: TRBV6-5
J gene: TRBJ2-1
CDR3 protein: ASSRGQGYNEQF

V gene: TRBV2
J gene: TRBJ2-1
CDR3 protein: ASNEDRNNNEQF

V gene: TRBV7-2
J gene: TRBJ2-1
CDR3 protein: ASSLYRLSHNEQF

V gene: TRBV5-1
J gene: TRBJ1-1
CDR3 protein: ASSPTGGARNTEAF

V gene: TRBV7-2
J gene: TRBJ1-2
CDR3 protein: ASSLNTDRNYGYT

V gene: TRBV6-5
J gene: TRBJ2-3
CDR3 protein: ASSRRTSGEDTQY

V gene: TRBV14
J gene: TRBJ2-7
CDR3 protein: ASSQDSGQGGSYEQY

V gene: TRBV6-1
J gene: TRBJ2-2
CDR3 protein: ASRGLAETGELF

V gene: TRBV18
J gene: .
CDR3 protein: ASSPGSAGSYEQY

V gene: TRBV6-1
J gene: TRBJ2-1
CDR3 protein: ASSFTGQGGNEQF

V gene: TRBV18
J gene: TRBJ1-6
CDR3 protein: ASSPGQGDNSPLH

V gene: TRBV9
J gene: TRBJ1-1
CDR3 protein: ASSGTAGNTEAF

V gene: TRBV6-5
J gene: TRBJ1-5
CDR3 protein: ASSYTGQGDQPQH

V gene: TRBV6-4
J gene: TRBJ2-7
CDR3 protein: ATPPGQGNHEQY

V gene: TRBV28
J gene: TRBJ1-1
CDR3 protein: ASSSTGSPVNTEAF

V gene: TRBV7-9
J gene: TRBJ2-7
CDR3 protein: ASSPREGSSYEQY

V gene: TRBV15
J gene: TRBJ2-7
CDR3 protein: ATSPDREASYEQY

V gene: TRBV5-1
J gene: TRBJ2-5
CDR3 protein: ASSYTGTTKETQY

V gene: TRBV27
J gene: TRBJ2-3
CDR3 protein: ASAWPGRADTQY

V gene: TRBV7-8
J gene: TRBJ1-1
CDR3 protein: ASSAIRIEAF

V gene: TRBV20-1
J gene: TRBJ2-5
CDR3 protein: SASLETQY

V gene: TRBV12-5
J gene: TRBJ1-2
CDR3 protein: ASGLVVRGQGYGYT

V gene: TRBV18
J gene: TRBJ2-7
CDR3 protein: ASSPQDKSYEQY

V gene: TRBV6-6
J gene: TRBJ2-7
CDR3 protein: ASSYEGYEQY